Listed here are 10 T cell receptor beta chains from one sample, sequenced in a study of T cell repertoires in cytomegalovirus infection. Which antigens these TCRs recognize remains unknown. TCRdb reprocessed the reads with MiXCR, giving one entry per CDR3 protein. The data show approximately 600,000 distinct CDR3 sequences, 40% seen once. Specimen: cultured PBMCs, collected from culture after CMV antigen stimulation. The receptors stem from a human donor in good health (CMV status not recorded). Some clones in this sample may be carry-over from other donors' samples.

The rearrangement links TRBV24-1 to TRBJ2-7, with 8 bases that match TRBD2. Germline trimming cut 9 bases from V and 5 bases from J; bases unmatched to any gene: 14. This CDR3 comprises 15 residues. Germline assignment: CDR1 KGHDR and CDR2 SFDVKD. This CDR3 is CATATRGRSLHEQYF. The CDR3 DNA reads as TGTGCCACCGCTACTCGCGGGAGGTCTTTGCACGAGCAGTACTTC.

The V gene is TRBV12-3 or TRBV12-4, the J gene TRBJ1-3; weak D call: TRBD1 (5 bases). The CDR3 runs to 13 residues. Deletions cut 4 bases from V and 4 bases from J, with 8 bases between. The CDR3 loop reads CASSSGVGNTIYF. The CDR3, as DNA: TGTGCCAGCAGTTCGGGGGTAGGAAACACCATATATTTT.

This rearrangement joins TRBV12-3 or TRBV12-4 to TRBJ1-1; no clear D. V lost 6 bases and J 4 bases, leaving 9 bases between the germline ends. This CDR3 comprises 12 residues. CDR3 amino acids: CASRDPGTEAFF. Here the CDR3 DNA reads TGTGCCAGCAGGGACCCGGGCACTGAAGCTTTCTTT.

V and J are TRBV11-2 and TRBJ2-1; D remains ambiguous. Germline lookup yields CDR1 SGHAT and CDR2 FQNNGV. The length of the CDR3 is 15 residues. V was trimmed by 0 bases and J by 7 bases, leaving 13 bases between them. The CDR3 loop reads CASSLEVPEGNEQFF. CDR3 coding DNA: TGTGCCAGCAGCTTAGAGGTGCCAGAAGGGAATGAGCAGTTCTTC.

This clonotype was recorded at least ten times. This chain joins TRBV7-2 and TRBJ1-4; tentative D call: TRBD1 (6 bases). The germline CDR1 and CDR2 sequences are SGHTA and FQGNSA. This CDR3 is built from 13 residues. The V gene lost 5 bases and the J gene lost 8 bases, with 12 bases spanning the gap. CDR3 in DNA: TGTGCCAGCAGCCGGGACACCATGGAAAAACTGTTTTTT. Translated, it gives CASSRDTMEKLFF. Full variable domain (missing parts from reference TRBV7-2 and TRBJ1-4): GAGVSQSPSNKVTEKGKDVELRCDPISGHTALYWYRQSLGQGLEFLIYFQGNSAPDKSGLPSDRFSAERTGGSVSTLTIQRTQQEDSAVYLCASSRDTMEKLFFGSGTQLSVL.

The rearrangement joins TRBV10-1 to TRBJ2-2; D unresolved. There are 17 residues in the CDR3. Germline CDR1 WNHNN, CDR2 SYGVQD (reference sequence). The ends were cut back, 2 bases at V and 0 bases at J, with 13 bases in the middle. DNA for the CDR3: TGCGCCAGCAGTGAGGTCCCTGCGGCTTCGAACACCGGGGAGCTGTTTTTT. Its translation: CASSEVPAASNTGELFF.

The chain uses TRBV6-6 and TRBJ2-2; possibly TRBD1 or TRBD2 for D (5 bases each). The V end was cut by 5 bases, the J end by 2 bases, with 15 bases between. The CDR3 contains 16 residues. CDR1 is MNHNY and CDR2 is SVGAGI in the germline V gene (reference sequence). The CDR3 reads CASSPAGTANTGELFF. The CDR3 region has the DNA TGTGCCAGCAGTCCAGCCGGGACCGCCAACACCGGGGAGCTGTTTTTT.

This clonotype was found a few times. The chain uses TRBV10-3 and TRBJ1-2; 8 nucleotides agree with TRBD1. The CDR3 spans 15 residues. Trimming at V came to 4 bases and at J to 3 bases, leaving 7 bases not matched to a gene. Germline CDR1 ENHRY, CDR2 SYGVKD. CDR3 in DNA: TGTGCCATCAGTGGGACAGGGAGGAGGGACTATGGCTACACCTTC. Its protein product is CAISGTGRRDYGYTF.

V is TRBV15 and J is TRBJ2-1; TRBD1 might be the D (6 bases). V shed 5 bases and J shed 6 bases, with 17 bases lying between them. The CDR3 extends over 15 amino acids. Germline CDR1 and CDR2: LNHNV and YYDKDF (reference sequence). The CDR3 reads CATSGPPGVGNEQFF. CDR3 nucleotide sequence: TGTGCCACCAGCGGGCCTCCAGGGGTAGGCAATGAGCAGTTCTTC.

The V call is TRBV20-1, the J call TRBJ2-1; D is perhaps TRBD2 (6 bases). The CDR3 extends over 16 amino acids. The V gene's germline CDR1 is DFQATT and CDR2 SNEGSKA (reference sequence). Between the trimmed V and J ends, which lost 0 bases and 8 bases, there was a span of 20 bases. The CDR3 sequence is CSARDPSGLRFYEQFF. DNA of the CDR3: TGCAGTGCTAGAGATCCTTCGGGACTGCGATTTTATGAGCAGTTCTTC.